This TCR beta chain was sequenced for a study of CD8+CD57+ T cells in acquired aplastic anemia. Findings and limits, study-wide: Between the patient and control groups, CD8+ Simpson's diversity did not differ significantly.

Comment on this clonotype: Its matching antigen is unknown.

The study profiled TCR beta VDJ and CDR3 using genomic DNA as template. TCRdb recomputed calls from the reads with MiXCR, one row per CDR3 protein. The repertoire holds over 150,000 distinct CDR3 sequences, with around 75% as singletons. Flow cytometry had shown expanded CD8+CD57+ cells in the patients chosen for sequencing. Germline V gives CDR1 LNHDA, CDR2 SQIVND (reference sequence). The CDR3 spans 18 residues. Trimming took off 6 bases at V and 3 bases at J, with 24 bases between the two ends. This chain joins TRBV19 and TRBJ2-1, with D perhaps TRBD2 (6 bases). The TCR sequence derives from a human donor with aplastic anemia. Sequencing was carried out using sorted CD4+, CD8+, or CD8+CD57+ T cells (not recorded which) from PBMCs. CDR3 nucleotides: TGTGCCAGTAGCTCCCGCCCCCCGGGCGGGAAAGACTACAATGAGCAGTTCTTC. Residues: CASSSRPPGGKDYNEQFF.